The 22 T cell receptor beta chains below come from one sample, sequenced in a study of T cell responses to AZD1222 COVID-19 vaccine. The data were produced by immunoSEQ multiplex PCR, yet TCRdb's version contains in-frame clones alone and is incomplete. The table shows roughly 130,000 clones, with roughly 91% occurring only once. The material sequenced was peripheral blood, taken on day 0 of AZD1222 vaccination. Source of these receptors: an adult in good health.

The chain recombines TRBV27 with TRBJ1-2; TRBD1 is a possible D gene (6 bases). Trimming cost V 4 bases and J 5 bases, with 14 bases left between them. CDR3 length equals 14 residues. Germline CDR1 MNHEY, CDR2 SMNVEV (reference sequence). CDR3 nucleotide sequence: TGTGCCAGCAGTTACGACGGGGGCAAATATGGCTACACCTTC. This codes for CASSYDGGKYGYTF.

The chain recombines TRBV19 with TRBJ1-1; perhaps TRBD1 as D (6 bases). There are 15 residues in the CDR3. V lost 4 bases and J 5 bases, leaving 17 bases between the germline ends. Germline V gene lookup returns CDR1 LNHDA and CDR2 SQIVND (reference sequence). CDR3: CASSTWTEESTEAFF. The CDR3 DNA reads TGTGCCAGTAGTACTTGGACAGAAGAGTCTACTGAAGCTTTCTTT. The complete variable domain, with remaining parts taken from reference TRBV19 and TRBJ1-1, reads DGGITQSPKYLFRKEGQNVTLSCEQNLNHDAMYWYRQDPGQGLRLIYYSQIVNDFQKGDIAEGYSVSREKKESFPLTVTSAQKNPTAFYLCASSTWTEESTEAFFGQGTRLTVV.

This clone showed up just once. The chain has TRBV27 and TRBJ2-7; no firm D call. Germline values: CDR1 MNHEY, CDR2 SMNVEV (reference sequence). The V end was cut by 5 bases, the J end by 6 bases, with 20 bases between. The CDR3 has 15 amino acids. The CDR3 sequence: CASSLLSSDKGEQYF. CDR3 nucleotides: TGTGCCAGCAGTCTCCTCTCGTCAGATAAGGGCGAGCAGTACTTC.

The chain's CDR3 is CASTEGILGNQPQHF. The CDR3 coding sequence is TGTGCCAGTACCGAGGGTATCTTAGGCAATCAGCCCCAGCATTTT. This sequence joins TRBV19 and TRBJ1-5; unclear D gene. Germline lookup yields CDR1 LNHDA and CDR2 SQIVND (reference sequence). V was trimmed by 7 bases and J by 2 bases, leaving 15 bases between them. The CDR3 has 15 amino acids.

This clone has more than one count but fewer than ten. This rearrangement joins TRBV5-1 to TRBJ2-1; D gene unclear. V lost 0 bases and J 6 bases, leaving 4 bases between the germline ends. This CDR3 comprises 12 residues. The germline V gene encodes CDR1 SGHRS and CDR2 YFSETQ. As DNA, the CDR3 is TGCGCCAGCAGCTTGGAGGGCAATGAGCAGTTCTTC. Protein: CASSLEGNEQFF.

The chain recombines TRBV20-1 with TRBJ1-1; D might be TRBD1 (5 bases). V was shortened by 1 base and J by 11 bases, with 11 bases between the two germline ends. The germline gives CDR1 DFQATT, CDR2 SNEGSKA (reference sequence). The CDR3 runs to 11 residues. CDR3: CSARVGGSAFF. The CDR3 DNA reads TGCAGTGCTAGAGTCGGGGGATCGGCTTTCTTT.

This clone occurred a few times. The CDR3 reads CASSGLVGSSYNEQFF. The CDR3, as DNA: TGTGCCAGCAGCGGACTAGTCGGGAGCTCCTACAATGAGCAGTTCTTC. The gene calls are TRBV7-9 and TRBJ2-1, with 7 bases identical to TRBD2. Germline trimming cut 5 bases from V and 0 bases from J; bases unmatched to any gene: 7. The CDR3 length is 16 residues. Germline values: CDR1 SEHNR, CDR2 FQNEAQ (reference sequence).

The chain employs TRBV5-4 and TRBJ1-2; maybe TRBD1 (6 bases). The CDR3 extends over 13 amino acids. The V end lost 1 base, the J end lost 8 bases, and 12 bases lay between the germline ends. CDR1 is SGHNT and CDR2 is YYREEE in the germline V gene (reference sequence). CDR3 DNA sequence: TGTGCCAGCAGCTTGACAGGGTCGAGGGGCTACACCTTC. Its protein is CASSLTGSRGYTF.

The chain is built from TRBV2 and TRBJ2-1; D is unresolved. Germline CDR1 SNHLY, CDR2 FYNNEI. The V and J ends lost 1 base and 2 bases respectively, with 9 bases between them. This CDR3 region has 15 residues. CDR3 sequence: CASSEGRPTYNEQFF. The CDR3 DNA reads TGTGCCAGCAGTGAAGGCCGACCCACCTACAATGAGCAGTTCTTC.

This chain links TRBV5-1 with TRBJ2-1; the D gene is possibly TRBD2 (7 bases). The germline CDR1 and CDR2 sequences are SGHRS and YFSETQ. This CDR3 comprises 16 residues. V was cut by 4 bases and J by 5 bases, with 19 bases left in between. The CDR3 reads CASSPEGGQYDNEQFF. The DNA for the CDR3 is TGCGCCAGCAGCCCGGAGGGGGGGCAATACGACAATGAGCAGTTCTTC.

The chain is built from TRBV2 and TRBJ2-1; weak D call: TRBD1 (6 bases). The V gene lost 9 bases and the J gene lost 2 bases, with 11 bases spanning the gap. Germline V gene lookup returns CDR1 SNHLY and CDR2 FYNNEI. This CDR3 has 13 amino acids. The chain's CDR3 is CASRGQTYNEQFF. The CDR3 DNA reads TGTGCCAGTCGAGGACAGACCTACAATGAGCAGTTCTTC.

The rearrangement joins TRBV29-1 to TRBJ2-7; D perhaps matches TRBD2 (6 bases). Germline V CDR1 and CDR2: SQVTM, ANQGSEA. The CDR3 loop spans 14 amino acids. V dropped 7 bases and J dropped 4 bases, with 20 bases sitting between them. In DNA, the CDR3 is TGCAGCGCCGGAGGGGCAGGGCCCCCTTACGAGCAGTACTTC. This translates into CSAGGAGPPYEQYF.

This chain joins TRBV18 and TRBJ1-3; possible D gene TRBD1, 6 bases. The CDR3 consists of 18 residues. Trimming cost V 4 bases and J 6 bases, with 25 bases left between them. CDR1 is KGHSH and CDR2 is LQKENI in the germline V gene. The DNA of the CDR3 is TGTGCCAGCTCACAGAGTTTACAGGGCCCTTCCACCTTAAACACCATATATTTT. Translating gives CASSQSLQGPSTLNTIYF.

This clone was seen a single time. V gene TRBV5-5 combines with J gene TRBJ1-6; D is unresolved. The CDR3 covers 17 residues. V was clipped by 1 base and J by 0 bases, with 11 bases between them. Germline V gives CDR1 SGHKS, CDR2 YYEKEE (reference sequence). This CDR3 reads CASSLPEGSSYNSPLHF. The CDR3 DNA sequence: TGTGCCAGCAGCTTGCCCGAAGGAAGCTCCTATAATTCACCCCTCCACTTT.

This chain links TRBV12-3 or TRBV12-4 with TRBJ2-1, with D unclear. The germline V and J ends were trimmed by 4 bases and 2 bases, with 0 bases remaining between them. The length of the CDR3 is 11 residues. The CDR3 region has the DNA TGTGCCAGCAGTTCCTACAATGAGCAGTTCTTC. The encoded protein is CASSSYNEQFF.

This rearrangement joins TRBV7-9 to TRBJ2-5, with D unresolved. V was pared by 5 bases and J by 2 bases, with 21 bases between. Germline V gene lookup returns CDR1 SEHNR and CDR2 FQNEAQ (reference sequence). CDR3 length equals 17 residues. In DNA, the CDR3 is TGTGCCAGCAGCACATTAATTTTATACGGAAAACAAGAGACCCAGTACTTC. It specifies CASSTLILYGKQETQYF.

In DNA form, the CDR3 reads TGTGCCAGCAGTTACGGGCTAGCCGGGGAGCAGTACTTC. It specifies CASSYGLAGEQYF. The chain uses TRBV6-5 and TRBJ2-7, with D maybe TRBD2 (5 bases). Germline-derived CDR1 and CDR2 are MNHEY and SVGAGI. Trimming removed 2 bases at V and 7 bases at J, with 12 bases between. This CDR3 contains 13 residues.

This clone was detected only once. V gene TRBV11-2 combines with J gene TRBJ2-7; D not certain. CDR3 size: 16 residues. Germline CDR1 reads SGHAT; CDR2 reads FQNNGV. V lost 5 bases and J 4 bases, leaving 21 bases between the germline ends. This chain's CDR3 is CASSPQTWNQGYEQYF. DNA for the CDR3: TGTGCCAGCAGCCCTCAGACCTGGAATCAAGGGTACGAGCAGTACTTC. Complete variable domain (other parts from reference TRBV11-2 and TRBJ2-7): EAGVAQSPRYKIIEKRQSVAFWCNPISGHATLYWYQQILGQGPKLLIQFQNNGVVDDSQLPKDRFSAERLKGVDSTLKIQPAKLEDSAVYLCASSPQTWNQGYEQYFGPGTRLTVT.

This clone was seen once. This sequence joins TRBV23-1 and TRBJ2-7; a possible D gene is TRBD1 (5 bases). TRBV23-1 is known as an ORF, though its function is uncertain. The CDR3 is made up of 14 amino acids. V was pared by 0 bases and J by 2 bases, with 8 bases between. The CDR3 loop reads CASSQSAGTYEQYF. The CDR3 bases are TGCGCCAGCAGTCAATCGGCAGGGACCTACGAGCAGTACTTC.

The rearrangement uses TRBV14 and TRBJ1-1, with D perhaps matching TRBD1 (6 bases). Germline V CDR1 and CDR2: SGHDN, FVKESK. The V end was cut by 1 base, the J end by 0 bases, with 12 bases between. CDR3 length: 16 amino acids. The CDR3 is CASSQGPPGVNTEAFF. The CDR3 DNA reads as TGTGCCAGCAGCCAAGGCCCCCCAGGGGTGAACACTGAAGCTTTCTTT.

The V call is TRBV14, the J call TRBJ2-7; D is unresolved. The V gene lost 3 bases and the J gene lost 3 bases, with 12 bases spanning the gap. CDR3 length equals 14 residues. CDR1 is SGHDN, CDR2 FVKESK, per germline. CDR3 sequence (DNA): TGTGCCAGCAGCCAGGCAAATCGAGTCTACGAGCAGTACTTC. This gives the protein CASSQANRVYEQYF. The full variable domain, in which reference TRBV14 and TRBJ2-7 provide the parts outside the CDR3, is EAGVTQFPSHSVIEKGQTVTLRCDPISGHDNLYWYRRVMGKEIKFLLHFVKESKQDESGMPNNRFLAERTGGTYSTLKVQPAELEDSGVYFCASSQANRVYEQYFGPGTRLTVT.

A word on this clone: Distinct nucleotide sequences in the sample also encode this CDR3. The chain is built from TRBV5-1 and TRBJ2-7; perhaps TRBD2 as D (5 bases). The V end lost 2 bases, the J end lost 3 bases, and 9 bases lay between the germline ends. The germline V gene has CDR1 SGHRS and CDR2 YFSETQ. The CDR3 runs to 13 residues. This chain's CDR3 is CASSLLAGYEQYF. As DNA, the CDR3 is TGCGCCAGCAGCTTACTGGCGGGCTACGAGCAGTACTTC.